This record covers a single T cell receptor beta chain. Seattle patients were enrolled during active infection and followed longitudinally. Deletions cut 2 bases from V and 5 bases from J, with 12 bases between. Germline CDR1 reads SGHTA; CDR2 reads FQGNSA. The CDR3 length is 14 residues. Some clones are missing from TCRdb's copy, which holds only in-frame ones; the method was immunoSEQ multiplex PCR. The sample contains some 180,000 clones, approximately 80% of which appear only once. This sample is part of a study of blood T cell repertoires in COVID-19. Whole-study context: The United States, Italy and Spain supplied acute and convalescent COVID-19 samples. Nucleic acid was either cDNA or gDNA, and it came from T cells, B-cell-depleted T cells, or PBMCs.

The clonotype comes from a woman of 80 years or more with COVID-19, enrolled during active disease. This chain connects TRBV7-2 to TRBJ1-1; D perhaps matches TRBD1 (5 bases). The sequenced sample consisted of peripheral blood. CDR3 sequence reads: CASSLRWGGTEAFF. CDR3 bases: TGTGCCAGCAGCTTAAGATGGGGGGGTACTGAAGCTTTCTTT.